There are a few counts of the clone carrying this TCR beta chain. This specimen belongs to a study of spatial heterogeneity in lung cancer. For the study at large: The donors were 55 to 85 patients with non-small cell lung cancer that was early-stage and untreated.

V lost 5 bases to trimming and J lost 5 bases; unmatched junction nucleotides: 6. The CDR3 is 16 residues long. Germline V gives CDR1 MDHEN, CDR2 SYDVKM. Noted time point: blood at routine non-recurrence follow-up after resection. Tumor, nontumor lung or frozen PBMC supplied whole RNA that was sequenced unsorted. TCRdb itself ran the 5' RACE reads through MiXCR, one entry per CDR3 protein. This sample has roughly 120,000 distinct CDR3 sequences, with approximately 12% found just once. The sequence was obtained from a male donor with early-stage non-small cell lung cancer. V is TRBV28 and J is TRBJ2-5; 15 bases match TRBD2. The starting material was PBMCs, obtained at follow-up. The CDR3 nucleotides read TGTGCCAGCAGTCGGACTAGCGGGGGGGCGTGGGAGACCCAGTACTTC. Its protein is CASSRTSGGAWETQYF.